The rows below give T cell receptor beta chains drawn from one sample of a study of persistence of HIV-infected CD4 T cells. The repertoire was sequenced with immunoSEQ multiplex PCR; TCRdb's copy has only in-frame clones and lacks some. The table lists about 37,000 clones, around 80% of them singletons, with approximately 1.6% in the top ten. These receptors have no known antigen. Here the sequenced sample was CD4+ T cells sorted from PBMCs after approximately 18-hour stimulation, taken from a patient who received antiretroviral therapy. The receptors were gathered from an adult man with HIV who was CMV-seropositive. The CDR3 runs from the conserved cysteine through the conserved F or W.

TRBV18	TRBJ2-3	CASSPPTGGGALDTQYF
TRBV5-6	TRBJ2-6	CASSQSFTSGANVLTF
TRBV10-3	TRBJ2-1	CAISEGTPNEQFF
TRBV7-9	TRBJ1-4	CASSLAGVSQEKLFF
TRBV6-5	TRBJ1-5	CASSSQGGQGAQPQHF
TRBV28	TRBJ2-7	CASSLVGTTYEQYF
TRBV28	TRBJ1-6	CASSSPQGGSPLHF
TRBV19	TRBJ2-2	CASSIKGTGELFF
TRBV9	TRBJ2-7	CASSVGINTYEQYF
TRBV2	TRBJ1-6	CASSEKDRSLNSPLHF
TRBV5-1	TRBJ1-6	CASSPEGTVYNSPLHF
TRBV2	TRBJ1-4	CASSGWTGPNEKLFF
TRBV6-5	TRBJ1-5	CASSPDWTSNQPQHF
TRBV7-9	TRBJ2-5	CASSQGGQWETQYF
TRBV6-4	TRBJ1-2	CANNVDRPANYGYTF
TRBV5-4	TRBJ1-3	CASSSSRVGNTIYF
TRBV2	TRBJ1-6	CASSQRDSTNSPLHF
TRBV19	TRBJ1-5	CASNRAVYSNQPQHF
TRBV3-1/TRBV3-2	TRBJ2-7	CASSQDGETYEQYF
TRBV29-1	TRBJ1-2	CSVGPEGEPYGYTF
TRBV7-2	TRBJ2-7	CASSLTTGTYEQYF
TRBV5-1	TRBJ1-1	CASSSNTGISEAFF
TRBV5-1	TRBJ2-7	CASSLGAAYEQYF
TRBV19	TRBJ2-1	CASSPRMEGLGNEQFF
TRBV4-1	TRBJ1-4	CASSQGALSNEKLFF